This TCR beta chain emerged from a study of technical replicates of blood from several donors. The assay was immunoSEQ multiplex PCR, and TCRdb's table has in-frame clones only and misses some. Of roughly 69,000 clones in the sample, 85% to 90% were seen once. The sequence was obtained from a human donor in good health. Some clones in this sample may be carry-over from other donors' samples. Sequencing used PBMCs.

CDR3 residues: CASSDSGLLETQYF. DNA for the CDR3: TGTGCCAGCAGTGACTCGGGACTTCTAGAGACCCAGTACTTC. The V and J genes are TRBV6-1 and TRBJ2-5; perhaps TRBD2 as D (6 bases). The CDR3 has 14 residues. In germline, CDR1 is MNHNS, CDR2 SASEGT. The V end was cut by 3 bases, the J end by 4 bases, with 12 bases between.